A single sample gave rise to the 14 T cell receptor beta chains below, sequenced in a study of T cells in Graves' hyperthyroidism and ophthalmopathy. What was amplified from RNA transcripts were TCR beta CDR3 regions. In the first-round RT-PCR of the TCR CDR3, the HTBI primer set was used. One entry per CDR3 protein results from TCRdb running MiXCR on the multiplex PCR reads. This table has some 440,000 distinct CDR3 sequences, roughly 14% appearing once. The sequenced sample was blood. The receptors stem from a woman under 30 with Graves' hyperthyroidism.

The DNA of the CDR3 is TGTGCCAGTAGGACAGATACTCGGACACGGGGCGCGAACACTGAAGCTTTCTTT. Protein: CASRTDTRTRGANTEAFF. The V and J genes are TRBV19 and TRBJ1-1, with D maybe TRBD1 (5 bases). The CDR3 covers 18 residues. The V end lost 6 bases, the J end lost 1 base, and 24 bases lay between the germline ends. From germline, CDR1 is LNHDA and CDR2 SQIVND (reference sequence).

This clonotype was seen at least ten times. The chain links TRBV6-5 to TRBJ2-3, with TRBD2 matching over 10 bases. The CDR3 covers 18 residues. Unmatched junction bases numbered 7, after V lost 0 bases and J lost 1 base. The V gene's germline CDR1 is MNHEY and CDR2 SVGAGI. The DNA of the CDR3 is TGTGCCAGCAGTTACTCGTACCCCGGGACTAGCGGCACAGATACGCAGTATTTT. It encodes CASSYSYPGTSGTDTQYF.

V is TRBV6-5 and J is TRBJ2-5, with D possibly being TRBD1 (5 bases). Looked up from germline, CDR1 is MNHEY and CDR2 is SVGAGI. Trimming cost V 4 bases and J 5 bases, with 17 bases left between them. This CDR3 comprises 15 residues. As DNA, the CDR3 is TGTGCCAGCAGTTCTCCACAGGCAGCTGGGGAGACCCAGTACTTC. Residues: CASSSPQAAGETQYF.

This clonotype was counted at least ten times. This sequence joins TRBV11-3 and TRBJ2-3; D might be TRBD2 (6 bases). Germline-derived CDR1 and CDR2 are SGHNT and YENEEA. This CDR3 has 13 amino acids. The V gene lost 4 bases and the J gene lost 5 bases, with 10 bases spanning the gap. The DNA for the CDR3 is TGTGCCAGCAGCTCATACGGGGGAGATACGCAGTATTTT. This sequence encodes CASSSYGGDTQYF.

In DNA form, the CDR3 reads TGTGCCAGCAGCTTGGACCCATCTTGGACTCCACAACGGGAGACCCAGTACTTC. Protein product: CASSLDPSWTPQRETQYF. The genes are TRBV5-4 and TRBJ2-5, with a possible D match to TRBD2 (5 bases). The CDR3 is 18 amino acids. The germline gives CDR1 SGHNT, CDR2 YYREEE (reference sequence). V lost 0 bases, J lost 5 bases, and 23 bases lay in between.

This chain uses TRBV20-1 with TRBJ2-5, with 11 nucleotides matching TRBD2. Germline V gives CDR1 DFQATT, CDR2 SNEGSKA (reference sequence). This CDR3 is 15 amino acids long. V trimming: 1 base; J trimming: 3 bases; junction bases outside the gene matches: 4. Here the CDR3 DNA reads TGCAGTGCTAGAGCCACTAGCGGGGGAGAAGAGACCCAGTACTTC. Residues: CSARATSGGEETQYF.

The V and J genes are TRBV5-1 and TRBJ2-5, with D perhaps given as TRBD1 or TRBD2 (6 bases each). V lost 1 base to trimming and J lost 4 bases, with 11 bases between them. The CDR3 consists of 14 residues. The germline V gene encodes CDR1 SGHRS and CDR2 YFSETQ. CDR3 nucleotide sequence: TGCGCCAGCAGCTTGAGCCGGGGGCGAGAGACCCAGTACTTC. This codes for CASSLSRGRETQYF.

The sample holds many counts of this clonotype. This chain connects TRBV10-3 to TRBJ2-1, with D tentatively TRBD2 (7 bases). Germline CDR1 is ENHRY and CDR2 is SYGVKD. This CDR3 contains 12 residues. V was pared by 6 bases and J by 10 bases, with 13 bases between. The DNA of the CDR3 is TGTGCCATCAGGCGGGGGCCGGGGGAGCAGTTCTTC. This gives the protein CAIRRGPGEQFF.

This clonotype showed up many times. The V call is TRBV11-2, the J call TRBJ1-6; unclear D gene. The CDR3 covers 13 residues. Trimming stripped 5 bases from V and 8 bases from J, with 10 bases between. In germline, CDR1 is SGHAT, CDR2 FQNNGV. In nucleotides, the CDR3 is TGTGCCAGCAGCGATCGGACGTATTCACCCCTCCACTTT. This sequence encodes CASSDRTYSPLHF.

This clonotype was seen repeatedly, ten times or more. V is TRBV29-1 and J is TRBJ2-6; a weak D match, TRBD1 (5 bases). CDR3 size: 14 residues. V lost 7 bases, J lost 4 bases, and 14 bases lay in between. CDR1 is SQVTM and CDR2 is ANQGSEA in the germline V gene. The DNA of the CDR3 is TGCAGCGCTGTGACAGAGTCCGGGGCCAACGTCCTGACTTTC. Encoded protein: CSAVTESGANVLTF.

This clonotype appeared once. A much more abundant neighbour one base away suggests this may be a read error. The V and J genes are TRBV6-1 and TRBJ2-2; no firm D call. The V gene lost 10 bases and the J gene lost 6 bases, with 15 bases spanning the gap. This CDR3 spans 13 amino acids. The germline V gene encodes CDR1 MNHNS and CDR2 SASEGT. The CDR3 DNA reads as TGTGCCAACAGCCCCCATAACCCCGGGGAGCTGTTTTTT. The encoded protein is CANSPHNPGELFF.

This clonotype was seen ten or more times. The chain links TRBV6-1 to TRBJ2-5; TRBD1 agrees at 9 bases. The CDR3 consists of 15 residues. V lost 9 bases to trimming and J lost 4 bases; unmatched junction nucleotides: 12. Germline CDR1 MNHNS, CDR2 SASEGT. The DNA for the CDR3 is TGTGCCAGTCAGTTCACAGGGGGCGAAGGAGAGACCCAGTACTTC. Protein product: CASQFTGGEGETQYF.

The J gene is TRBJ2-5, the V gene TRBV4-2, with TRBD2 matching over 14 bases. The CDR3 runs 16 residues. Germline V gives CDR1 LGHNA, CDR2 YNFKEQ. The V segment lost 5 bases and the J segment 1 base; nucleotides outside the gene matches: 3. The chain's CDR3 is CASSKGLAGGQETQYF. CDR3 sequence (DNA): TGTGCCAGCAGCAAAGGACTAGCGGGGGGCCAAGAGACCCAGTACTTC.

Notes on this clonotype: Just one base apart from a much larger clone, this may be a read error. The CDR3 DNA reads TGCAGTGCTAGAGAGGGGGCAAGGACTAGCGTGAGGGGGACAGATACGCAGTATTTT. Its translation is CSAREGARTSVRGTDTQYF. The chain is built from TRBV20-1 and TRBJ2-3; 9 bases map to TRBD2. V was clipped by 0 bases and J by 3 bases; unmatched bases: 16. The CDR3 is 19 amino acids. From germline, CDR1 is DFQATT and CDR2 SNEGSKA (reference sequence).